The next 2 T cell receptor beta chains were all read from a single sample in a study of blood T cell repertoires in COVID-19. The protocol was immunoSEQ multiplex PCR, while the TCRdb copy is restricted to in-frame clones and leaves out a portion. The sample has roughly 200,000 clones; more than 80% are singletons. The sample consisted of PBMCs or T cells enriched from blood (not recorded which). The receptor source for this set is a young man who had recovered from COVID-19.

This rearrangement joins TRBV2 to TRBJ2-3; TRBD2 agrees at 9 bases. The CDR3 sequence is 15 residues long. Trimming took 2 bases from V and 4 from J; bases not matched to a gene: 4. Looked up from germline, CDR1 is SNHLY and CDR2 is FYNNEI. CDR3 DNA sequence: TGTGCCAGCAGTGAATTGCGGGGGGGCCCAGATACGCAGTATTTT. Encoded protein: CASSELRGGPDTQYF. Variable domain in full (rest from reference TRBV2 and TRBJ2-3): EPEVTQTPSHQVTQMGQEVILRCVPISNHLYFYWYRQILGQKVEFLVSFYNNEISEKSEIFDDQFSVERPDGSNFTLKIRSTKLEDSAMYFCASSELRGGPDTQYFGPGTRLTVL.

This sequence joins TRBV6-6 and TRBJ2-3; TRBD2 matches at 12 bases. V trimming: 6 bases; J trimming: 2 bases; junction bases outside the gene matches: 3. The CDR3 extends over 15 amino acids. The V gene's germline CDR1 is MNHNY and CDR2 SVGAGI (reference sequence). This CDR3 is CASRGLAGHTDTQYF. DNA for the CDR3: TGTGCCAGCAGGGGACTAGCGGGTCACACAGATACGCAGTATTTT.